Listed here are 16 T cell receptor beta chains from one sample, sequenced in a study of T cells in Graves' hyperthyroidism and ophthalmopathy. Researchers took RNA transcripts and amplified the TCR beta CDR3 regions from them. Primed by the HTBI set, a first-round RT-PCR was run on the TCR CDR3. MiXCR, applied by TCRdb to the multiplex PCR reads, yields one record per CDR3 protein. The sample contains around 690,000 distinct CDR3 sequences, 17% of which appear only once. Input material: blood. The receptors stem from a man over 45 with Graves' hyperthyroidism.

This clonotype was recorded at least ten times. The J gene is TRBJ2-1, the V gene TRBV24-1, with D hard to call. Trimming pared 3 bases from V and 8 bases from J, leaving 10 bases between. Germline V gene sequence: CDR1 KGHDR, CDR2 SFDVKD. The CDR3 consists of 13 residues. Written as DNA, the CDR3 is TGTGCCACCAGTGATGGACCCTCGGATGAGCAGTTCTTC. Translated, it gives CATSDGPSDEQFF.

The CDR3 DNA reads as TGTGCCACCAGTGAAGCTAGCGGTTCCTACAATGAGCAGTTCTTC. Protein: CATSEASGSYNEQFF. The chain combines TRBV24-1 with TRBJ2-1; 7 bases line up with TRBD2. The germline CDR1 and CDR2 sequences are KGHDR and SFDVKD. The CDR3 sequence is 15 residues long. After removal of 4 bases from V and 1 base from J, the junction contained 3 bases not matched to a gene.

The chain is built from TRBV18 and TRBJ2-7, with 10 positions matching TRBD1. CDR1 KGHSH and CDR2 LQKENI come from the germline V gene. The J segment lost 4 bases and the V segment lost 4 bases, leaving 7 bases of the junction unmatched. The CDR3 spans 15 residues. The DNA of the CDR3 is TGTGCCAGCTCACTGGCCGGGACAGGGGATTACGAGCAGTACTTC. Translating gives CASSLAGTGDYEQYF.

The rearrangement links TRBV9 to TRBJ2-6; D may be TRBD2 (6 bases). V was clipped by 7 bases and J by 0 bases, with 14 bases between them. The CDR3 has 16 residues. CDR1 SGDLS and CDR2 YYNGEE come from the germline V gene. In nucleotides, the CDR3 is TGTGCCAGCGTAAGGGACTCACACTCTGGGGCCAACGTCCTGACTTTC. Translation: CASVRDSHSGANVLTF.

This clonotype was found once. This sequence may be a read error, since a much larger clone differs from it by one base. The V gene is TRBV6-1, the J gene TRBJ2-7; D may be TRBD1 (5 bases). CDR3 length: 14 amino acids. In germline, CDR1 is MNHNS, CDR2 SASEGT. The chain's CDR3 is CASCEPGFQGEQYF. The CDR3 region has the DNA TGTGCCAGCTGTGAACCAGGGTTTCAAGGCGAGCAGTACTTC.

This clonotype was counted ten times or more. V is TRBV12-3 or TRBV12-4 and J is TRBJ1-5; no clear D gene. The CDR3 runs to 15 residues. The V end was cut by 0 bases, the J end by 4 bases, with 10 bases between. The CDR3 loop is CASSLAAELNQPQHF. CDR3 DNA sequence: TGTGCCAGCAGTTTAGCGGCAGAACTAAATCAGCCCCAGCATTTT.

CDR3 bases: TGTGCCAGTAATGGTAGGGTCGGGGAGACCCAGTACTTC. Its protein product is CASNGRVGETQYF. The genes are TRBV28 and TRBJ2-5, with D hard to call. The ends were cut back, 9 bases at V and 5 bases at J, with 16 bases in the middle. The CDR3 covers 13 residues. Germline V gene lookup returns CDR1 MDHEN and CDR2 SYDVKM. The full variable domain, completed using reference TRBV28 and TRBJ2-5, is DVKVTQSSRYLVKRTGEKVFLECVQDMDHENMFWYRQDPGLGLRLIYFSYDVKMKEKGDIPEGYSVSREKKERFSLILESASTNQTSMYLCASNGRVGETQYFGPGTRLLVL.

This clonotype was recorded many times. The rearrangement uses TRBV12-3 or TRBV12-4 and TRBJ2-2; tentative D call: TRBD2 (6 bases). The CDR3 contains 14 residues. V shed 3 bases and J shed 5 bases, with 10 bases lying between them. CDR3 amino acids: CASSFNGGTGELFF. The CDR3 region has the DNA TGTGCCAGCAGTTTTAACGGAGGGACCGGGGAGCTGTTTTTT.

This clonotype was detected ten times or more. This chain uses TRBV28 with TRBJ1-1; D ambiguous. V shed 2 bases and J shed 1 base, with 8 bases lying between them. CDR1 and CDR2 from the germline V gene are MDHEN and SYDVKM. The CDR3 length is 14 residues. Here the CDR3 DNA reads TGTGCCAGCAGTTTAATAGGCCGGAACACTGAAGCTTTCTTT. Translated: CASSLIGRNTEAFF. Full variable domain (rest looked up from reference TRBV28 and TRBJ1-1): DVKVTQSSRYLVKRTGEKVFLECVQDMDHENMFWYRQDPGLGLRLIYFSYDVKMKEKGDIPEGYSVSREKKERFSLILESASTNQTSMYLCASSLIGRNTEAFFGQGTRLTVV.

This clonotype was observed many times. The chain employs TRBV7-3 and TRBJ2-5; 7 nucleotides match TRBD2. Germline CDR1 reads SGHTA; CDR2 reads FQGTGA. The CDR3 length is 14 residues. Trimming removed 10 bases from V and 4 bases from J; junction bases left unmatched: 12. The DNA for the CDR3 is TGTGCCACTCGAAAGGGGACGGGAGGAGAGACCCAGTACTTC. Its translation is CATRKGTGGETQYF.

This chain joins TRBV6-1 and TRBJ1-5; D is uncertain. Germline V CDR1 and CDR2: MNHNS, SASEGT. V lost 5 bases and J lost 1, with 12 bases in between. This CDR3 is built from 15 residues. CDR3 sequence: CASSTGSLSNQPQHF. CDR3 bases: TGTGCCAGCAGTACCGGGTCATTAAGCAATCAGCCCCAGCATTTT.

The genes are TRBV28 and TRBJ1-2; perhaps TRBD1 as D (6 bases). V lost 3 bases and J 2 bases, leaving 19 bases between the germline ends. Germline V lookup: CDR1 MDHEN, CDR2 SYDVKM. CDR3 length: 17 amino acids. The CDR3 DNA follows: TGTGCCAGCAGTTTTTTGCTTGGGGAGGGGACAAACTATGGCTACACCTTC. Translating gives CASSFLLGEGTNYGYTF.

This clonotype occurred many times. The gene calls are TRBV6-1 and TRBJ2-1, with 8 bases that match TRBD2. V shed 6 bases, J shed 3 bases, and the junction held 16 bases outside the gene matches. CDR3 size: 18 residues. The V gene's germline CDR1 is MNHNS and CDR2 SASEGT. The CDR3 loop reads CASSEEQGAAGVYNEQFF. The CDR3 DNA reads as TGTGCCAGCAGCGAGGAGCAAGGGGCAGCGGGAGTCTACAATGAGCAGTTCTTC.

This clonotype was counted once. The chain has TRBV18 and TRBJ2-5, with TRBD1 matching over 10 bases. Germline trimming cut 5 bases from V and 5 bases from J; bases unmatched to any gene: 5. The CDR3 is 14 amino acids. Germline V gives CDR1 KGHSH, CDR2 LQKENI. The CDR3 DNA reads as TGTGCCAGCTCAACCGGGACAGGGGAGGAGACCCAGTACTTC. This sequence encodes CASSTGTGEETQYF. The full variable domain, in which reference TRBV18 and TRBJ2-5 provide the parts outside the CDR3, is NAGVMQNPRHLVRRRGQEARLRCSPMKGHSHVYWYRQLPEEGLKFMVYLQKENIIDESGMPKERFSAEFPKEGPSILRIQQVVRGDSAAYFCASSTGTGEETQYFGPGTRLLVL.

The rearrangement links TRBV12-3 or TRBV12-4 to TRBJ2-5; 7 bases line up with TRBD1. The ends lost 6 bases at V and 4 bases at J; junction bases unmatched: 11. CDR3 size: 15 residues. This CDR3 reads CASSPRQGQLETQYF. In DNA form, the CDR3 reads TGTGCCAGCAGCCCCCGACAGGGTCAATTAGAGACCCAGTACTTC.

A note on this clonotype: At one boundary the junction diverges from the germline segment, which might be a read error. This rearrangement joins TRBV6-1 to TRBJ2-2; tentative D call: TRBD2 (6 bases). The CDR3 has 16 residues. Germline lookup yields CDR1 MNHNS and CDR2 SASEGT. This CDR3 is CASSSDMAGNTGELFF. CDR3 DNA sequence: TGTGCCAGCAGCTCTGACATGGCGGGGAACACCGGTGAGCTGTTTTTT.